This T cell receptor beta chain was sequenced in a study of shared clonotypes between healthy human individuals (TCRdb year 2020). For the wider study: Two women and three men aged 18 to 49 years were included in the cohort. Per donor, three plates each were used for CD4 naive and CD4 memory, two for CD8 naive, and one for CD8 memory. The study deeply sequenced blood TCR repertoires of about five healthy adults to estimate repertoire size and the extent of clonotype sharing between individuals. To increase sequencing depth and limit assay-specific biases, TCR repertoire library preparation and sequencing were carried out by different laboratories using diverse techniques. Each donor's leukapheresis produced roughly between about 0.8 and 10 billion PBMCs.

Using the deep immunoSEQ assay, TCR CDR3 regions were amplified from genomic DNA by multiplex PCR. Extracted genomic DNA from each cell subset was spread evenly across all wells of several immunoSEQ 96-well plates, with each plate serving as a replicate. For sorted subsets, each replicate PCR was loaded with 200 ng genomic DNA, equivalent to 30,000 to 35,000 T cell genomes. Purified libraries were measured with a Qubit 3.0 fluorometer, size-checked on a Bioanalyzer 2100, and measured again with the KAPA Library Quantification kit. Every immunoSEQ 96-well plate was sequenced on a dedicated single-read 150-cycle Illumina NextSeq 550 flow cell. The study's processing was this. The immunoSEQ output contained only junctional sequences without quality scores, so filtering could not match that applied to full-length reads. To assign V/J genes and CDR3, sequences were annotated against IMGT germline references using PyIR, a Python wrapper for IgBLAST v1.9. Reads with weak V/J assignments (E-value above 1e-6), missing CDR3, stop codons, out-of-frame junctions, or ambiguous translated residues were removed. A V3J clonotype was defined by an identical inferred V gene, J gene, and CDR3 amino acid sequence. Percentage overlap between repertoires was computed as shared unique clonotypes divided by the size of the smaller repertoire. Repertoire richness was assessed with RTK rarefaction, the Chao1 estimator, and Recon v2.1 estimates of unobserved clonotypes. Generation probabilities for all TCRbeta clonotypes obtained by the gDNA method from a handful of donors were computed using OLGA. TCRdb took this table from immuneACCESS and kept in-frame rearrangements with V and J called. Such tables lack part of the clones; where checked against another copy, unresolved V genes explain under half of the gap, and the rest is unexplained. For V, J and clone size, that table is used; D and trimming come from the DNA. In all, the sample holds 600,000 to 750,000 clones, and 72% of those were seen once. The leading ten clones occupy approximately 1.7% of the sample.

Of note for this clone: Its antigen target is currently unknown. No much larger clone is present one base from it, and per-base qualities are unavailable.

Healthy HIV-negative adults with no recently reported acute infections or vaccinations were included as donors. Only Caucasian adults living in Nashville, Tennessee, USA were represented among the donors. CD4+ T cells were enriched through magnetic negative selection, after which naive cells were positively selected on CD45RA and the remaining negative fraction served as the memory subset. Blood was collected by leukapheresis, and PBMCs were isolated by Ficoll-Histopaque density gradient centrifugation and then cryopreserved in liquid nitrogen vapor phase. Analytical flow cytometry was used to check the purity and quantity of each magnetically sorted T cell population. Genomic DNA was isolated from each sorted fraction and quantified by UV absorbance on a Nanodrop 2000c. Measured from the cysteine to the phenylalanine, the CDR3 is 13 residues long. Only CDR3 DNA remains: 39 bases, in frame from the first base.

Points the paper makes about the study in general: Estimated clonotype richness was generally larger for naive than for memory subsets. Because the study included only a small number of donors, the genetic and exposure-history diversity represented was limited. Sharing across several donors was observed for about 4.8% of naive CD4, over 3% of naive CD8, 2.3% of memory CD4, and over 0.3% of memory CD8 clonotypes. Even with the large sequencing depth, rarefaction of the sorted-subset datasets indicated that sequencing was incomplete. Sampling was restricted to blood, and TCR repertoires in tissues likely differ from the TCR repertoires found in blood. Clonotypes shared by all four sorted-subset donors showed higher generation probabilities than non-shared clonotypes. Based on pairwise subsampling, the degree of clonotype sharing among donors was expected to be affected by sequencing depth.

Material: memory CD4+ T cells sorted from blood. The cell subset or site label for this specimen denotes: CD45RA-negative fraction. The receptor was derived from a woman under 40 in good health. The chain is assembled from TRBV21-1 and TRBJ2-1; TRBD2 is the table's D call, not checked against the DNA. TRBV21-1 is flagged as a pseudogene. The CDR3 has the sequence CASSTPGTFQQFF. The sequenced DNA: TGTGCCAGCAGCACCCCTGGGACTTTTCAGCAGTTCTTC.